Detailed here is one TCR beta chain. As yet, its antigen is unknown. The CDR3 runs 15 residues. V was shortened by 4 bases and J by 4 bases, with 13 bases between the two germline ends. In germline, CDR1 is SNHLY, CDR2 FYNNEI. The sample originates from a study of OX40 agonist ivuxolimab in advanced cancers. Study context: The dose-escalation cohort had hepatocellular carcinoma, melanoma, renal cell or head and neck cancer. Regarding the study as a whole: Average numbers of expanded clones were greater in CD8+ T cells than in CD4+.

Assay: immunoSEQ multiplex PCR; the TCRdb copy retains only in-frame clones and omits some. The sample has some 100,000 clones; 80% to 90% are singletons. With baseline, cycle 4 day 1, and cycle 7 day 1 as timepoints, blood was sampled. This material consisted of CD4+ or CD8+ T cells sorted from blood, taken in a trial of the OX40 agonist ivuxolimab. The V and J genes are TRBV2 and TRBJ2-2, with D unclear. The source of this sequence is an adult with an advanced solid tumor such as melanoma, head and neck, liver or kidney cancer. CDR3 loop: CASSGVLVPTGELFF. For the CDR3, the DNA is TGTGCCAGCAGTGGCGTTTTAGTCCCCACCGGGGAGCTGTTTTTT.